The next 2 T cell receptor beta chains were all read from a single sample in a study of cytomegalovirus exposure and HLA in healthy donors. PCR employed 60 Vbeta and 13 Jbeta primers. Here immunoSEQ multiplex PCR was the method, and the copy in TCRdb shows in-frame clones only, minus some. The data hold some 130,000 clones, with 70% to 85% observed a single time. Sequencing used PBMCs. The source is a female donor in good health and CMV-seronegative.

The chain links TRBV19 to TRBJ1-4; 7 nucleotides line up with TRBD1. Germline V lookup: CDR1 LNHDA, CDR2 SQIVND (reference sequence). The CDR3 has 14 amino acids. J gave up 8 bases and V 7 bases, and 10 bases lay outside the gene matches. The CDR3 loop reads CASISDREGEKLFF. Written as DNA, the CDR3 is TGTGCCAGTATATCCGACAGGGAAGGCGAAAAACTGTTTTTT. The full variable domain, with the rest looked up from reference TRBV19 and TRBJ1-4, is DGGITQSPKYLFRKEGQNVTLSCEQNLNHDAMYWYRQDPGQGLRLIYYSQIVNDFQKGDIAEGYSVSREKKESFPLTVTSAQKNPTAFYLCASISDREGEKLFFGSGTQLSVL.

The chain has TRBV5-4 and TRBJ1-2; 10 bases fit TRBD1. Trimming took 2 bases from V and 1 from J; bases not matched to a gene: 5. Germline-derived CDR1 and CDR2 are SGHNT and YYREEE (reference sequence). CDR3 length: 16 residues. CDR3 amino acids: CASSFGRDRGNYGYTF. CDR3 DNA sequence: TGTGCCAGCAGCTTTGGCCGGGACAGGGGTAACTATGGCTACACCTTC. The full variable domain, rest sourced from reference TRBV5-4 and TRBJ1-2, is ETGVTQSPTHLIKTRGQQVTLRCSSQSGHNTVSWYQQALGQGPQFIFQYYREEENGRGNFPPRFSGLQFPNYSSELNVNALELDDSALYLCASSFGRDRGNYGYTFGSGTRLTVV.